The rows below give T cell receptor beta chains drawn from one sample of a study of T cells in Graves' hyperthyroidism and ophthalmopathy. TCRdb reanalysed the multiplex PCR reads using MiXCR and keeps one entry per CDR3 protein. Of roughly 660,000 distinct CDR3 sequences listed, around a sixth are singletons. Sequenced: blood. These receptors came from a man aged 50-60 years with Graves' hyperthyroidism. Both conserved end residues are part of each CDR3. A D gene is named only where the DNA matches it firmly. A row's size may be missing; if present it is once, few, many or a size class.

cdr3_aa: CAISEDTGGSPLHF
cdr3_nt: TGTGCCATCAGTGAGGACACTGGGGGTTCACCCCTCCACTTT
d_call: NA
j_call: TRBJ1-6
v_call: TRBV10-3
cdr3_length: 14
clone_size: many

cdr3_aa: CASSIAGGNQPQRF
cdr3_nt: TGTGCCAGTAGTATAGCTGGAGGCAATCAGCCCCAGCGTTTT
d_call: NA
j_call: TRBJ1-5
v_call: TRBV19
cdr3_length: 14
clone_size: NA

cdr3_aa: CASSTFGNQYEQYF
cdr3_nt: TGTGCCAGCAGTACCTTTGGGAACCAGTACGAGCAGTACTTC
d_call: NA
j_call: TRBJ2-7
v_call: TRBV27
cdr3_length: 14
clone_size: many

cdr3_aa: CASSLWYRDYSGANVLTF
cdr3_nt: TGCGCCAGCAGCTTGTGGTACAGGGATTACTCTGGGGCCAACGTCCTGACTTTC
d_call: NA
j_call: TRBJ2-6
v_call: TRBV5-1
cdr3_length: 18
clone_size: few

cdr3_aa: CASSGGVWAPDTQYF
cdr3_nt: TGTGCCAGCAGCGGCGGGGTCTGGGCGCCCGATACGCAGTATTTT
d_call: NA
j_call: TRBJ2-3
v_call: TRBV11-2
cdr3_length: 15
clone_size: many

cdr3_aa: CASSQSRQYNYGYTF
cdr3_nt: TGTGCCAGCAGCCAATCGCGGCAGTACAACTATGGCTACACCTTC
d_call: NA
j_call: TRBJ1-2
v_call: TRBV7-2
cdr3_length: 15
clone_size: many

cdr3_aa: CSVGAQDGYGYTF
cdr3_nt: TGCAGCGTTGGTGCGCAGGATGGCTATGGCTACACCTTC
d_call: NA
j_call: TRBJ1-2
v_call: TRBV29-1
cdr3_length: 13
clone_size: many

cdr3_aa: CASNGSDTQYF
cdr3_nt: TGTGCCAGCAACGGGTCGGATACGCAGTATTTT
d_call: NA
j_call: TRBJ2-3
v_call: TRBV12-3/TRBV12-4
cdr3_length: 11
clone_size: NA

cdr3_aa: CASSLNRGGHEQYF
cdr3_nt: TGCGCCAGCAGCCTAAACAGGGGCGGCCACGAGCAGTACTTC
d_call: TRBD1
j_call: TRBJ2-7
v_call: TRBV4-1
cdr3_length: 14
clone_size: many

cdr3_aa: CSATSGSGYNEQFF
cdr3_nt: TGCAGTGCCACTAGCGGGAGCGGCTACAATGAGCAGTTCTTC
d_call: TRBD2
j_call: TRBJ2-1
v_call: TRBV20-1
cdr3_length: 14
clone_size: many

cdr3_aa: CASSLTVGLAGSTDTQYF
cdr3_nt: TGTGCCAGCAGCTTAACGGTGGGACTAGCGGGATCGACAGATACGCAGTATTTT
d_call: TRBD2
j_call: TRBJ2-3
v_call: TRBV7-3
cdr3_length: 18
clone_size: many

cdr3_aa: CASCLSGTGGTGELFF
cdr3_nt: TGTGCCAGCTGTCTTAGCGGGACGGGGGGCACCGGGGAGCTGTTTTTT
d_call: TRBD2
j_call: TRBJ2-2
v_call: TRBV12-3/TRBV12-4
cdr3_length: 16
clone_size: few

cdr3_aa: CASSQRGTTEAFF
cdr3_nt: TGTGCCAGCAGCCAACGGGGGACGACTGAAGCTTTCTTT
d_call: NA
j_call: TRBJ1-1
v_call: TRBV3-1
cdr3_length: 13
clone_size: many

cdr3_aa: CASRIRTGSYEQYF
cdr3_nt: TGCGCCAGCAGAATAAGGACAGGATCCTACGAGCAGTACTTC
d_call: TRBD1
j_call: TRBJ2-7
v_call: TRBV5-1
cdr3_length: 14
clone_size: few

cdr3_aa: CASSGRPGQGWSEAFF
cdr3_nt: TGTGCCAGCAGCGGACGACCGGGACAGGGGTGGAGTGAAGCTTTCTTT
d_call: TRBD1
j_call: TRBJ1-1
v_call: TRBV7-9
cdr3_length: 16
clone_size: few

cdr3_aa: CASTLAGPSTDTQYF
cdr3_nt: TGTGCCAGCACACTAGCTGGGCCTAGCACAGATACGCAGTATTTT
d_call: NA
j_call: TRBJ2-3
v_call: TRBV5-4
cdr3_length: 15
clone_size: NA

cdr3_aa: CASSRMDQETQYF
cdr3_nt: TGCGCCAGCAGCAGGATGGACCAAGAGACCCAGTACTTC
d_call: NA
j_call: TRBJ2-5
v_call: TRBV5-1
cdr3_length: 13
clone_size: NA

cdr3_aa: CASSDPKQRVVVTEAFF
cdr3_nt: TGTGCCAGCAGTGATCCCAAGCAGCGGGTGGTAGTAACTGAAGCTTTCTTT
d_call: NA
j_call: TRBJ1-1
v_call: TRBV6-1
cdr3_length: 17
clone_size: few

cdr3_aa: CASSPDIEQYF
cdr3_nt: TGTGCCAGCAGTCCAGACATTGAGCAGTACTTC
d_call: NA
j_call: TRBJ2-7
v_call: TRBV12-3/TRBV12-4
cdr3_length: 11
clone_size: many

cdr3_aa: CASSFLGQGGSPLHF
cdr3_nt: TGTGCCAGCAGTTTCTTGGGACAGGGAGGTTCACCCCTCCACTTT
d_call: TRBD1
j_call: TRBJ1-6
v_call: TRBV27
cdr3_length: 15
clone_size: few

cdr3_aa: CASSPRGLRNQPQHF
cdr3_nt: TGTGCCAGCAGCCCAAGAGGACTGAGAAATCAGCCCCAGCATTTT
d_call: NA
j_call: TRBJ1-5
v_call: TRBV9
cdr3_length: 15
clone_size: NA

cdr3_aa: CASSATSWDEQFF
cdr3_nt: TGCGCCAGCAGCGCGACTAGCTGGGATGAGCAGTTCTTC
d_call: TRBD2
j_call: TRBJ2-1
v_call: TRBV5-1
cdr3_length: 13
clone_size: few

cdr3_aa: CASSTRTGGGYTF
cdr3_nt: TGTGCCAGTAGTACCCGGACAGGAGGCGGCTACACCTTC
d_call: TRBD1
j_call: TRBJ1-2
v_call: TRBV19
cdr3_length: 13
clone_size: few

cdr3_aa: CASSQVIGATNEKLFF
cdr3_nt: TGTGCCAGCAGCCAAGTCATCGGTGCAACTAATGAAAAACTGTTTTTT
d_call: NA
j_call: TRBJ1-4
v_call: TRBV3-1
cdr3_length: 16
clone_size: few

cdr3_aa: CASSFVRAPTDTQYF
cdr3_nt: TGTGCCAGCAGTTTTGTCAGGGCGCCCACAGATACGCAGTATTTT
d_call: NA
j_call: TRBJ2-3
v_call: TRBV28
cdr3_length: 15
clone_size: many

cdr3_aa: CATPRASTEAFF
cdr3_nt: TGTGCCACCCCCAGGGCTAGCACTGAAGCTTTCTTT
d_call: NA
j_call: TRBJ1-1
v_call: TRBV27
cdr3_length: 12
clone_size: many

cdr3_aa: CASTSVASGRGPKQFF
cdr3_nt: TGTGCCAGCACCTCAGTGGCTAGCGGGAGGGGACCGAAGCAGTTCTTC
d_call: TRBD2
j_call: TRBJ2-1
v_call: TRBV28
cdr3_length: 16
clone_size: NA

cdr3_aa: CSARTGSSSGYTF
cdr3_nt: TGCAGCGCGAGGACAGGGAGTTCTTCTGGCTACACCTTC
d_call: TRBD1
j_call: TRBJ1-2
v_call: TRBV29-1
cdr3_length: 13
clone_size: many

cdr3_aa: CASSFRTSGLGNEQFF
cdr3_nt: TGTGCCAGCAGCTTTAGGACTAGCGGATTGGGGAATGAGCAGTTCTTC
d_call: TRBD2
j_call: TRBJ2-1
v_call: TRBV7-2
cdr3_length: 16
clone_size: many

cdr3_aa: CSEQDRGQTEAFF
cdr3_nt: TGCAGCGAACAGGACAGGGGGCAAACTGAAGCTTTCTTT
d_call: TRBD1
j_call: TRBJ1-1
v_call: TRBV29-1
cdr3_length: 13
clone_size: many

cdr3_aa: CASSSTVYEQYF
cdr3_nt: TGTGCCAGCAGCTCCACGGTCTACGAGCAGTACTTC
d_call: NA
j_call: TRBJ2-7
v_call: TRBV2
cdr3_length: 12
clone_size: many

cdr3_aa: CASSRTGDGGNQPQHF
cdr3_nt: TGTGCCAGCAGCCGGACAGGGGACGGTGGCAATCAGCCCCAGCATTTT
d_call: TRBD1
j_call: TRBJ1-5
v_call: TRBV6-1
cdr3_length: 16
clone_size: many

cdr3_aa: CASKGTAGTDTQYF
cdr3_nt: TGTGCCAGCAAAGGGACAGCGGGCACAGATACGCAGTATTTT
d_call: TRBD1
j_call: TRBJ2-3
v_call: TRBV28
cdr3_length: 14
clone_size: many

cdr3_aa: CASSLFQGSNNQPQHF
cdr3_nt: TGTGCCAGCAGTCTTTTTCAGGGAAGTAACAATCAGCCCCAGCATTTT
d_call: NA
j_call: TRBJ1-5
v_call: TRBV27
cdr3_length: 16
clone_size: NA

cdr3_aa: CASSPRLGGLKTGELFF
cdr3_nt: TGTGCCAGCAGCCCGCGACTTGGCGGGTTGAAGACCGGGGAGCTGTTTTTT
d_call: NA
j_call: TRBJ2-2
v_call: TRBV7-9
cdr3_length: 17
clone_size: NA

cdr3_aa: CASSPGQGFYEQYF
cdr3_nt: TGTGCCAGCAGTCCGGGACAGGGGTTCTACGAGCAGTACTTC
d_call: TRBD1
j_call: TRBJ2-7
v_call: TRBV12-3/TRBV12-4
cdr3_length: 14
clone_size: many

cdr3_aa: CASSLYPSGRISSYNEQFF
cdr3_nt: TGTGCCAGCAGCTTATACCCTAGCGGGAGGATAAGCTCCTACAATGAGCAGTTCTTC
d_call: TRBD2
j_call: TRBJ2-1
v_call: TRBV7-2
cdr3_length: 19
clone_size: NA

cdr3_aa: CAWSASRETQYF
cdr3_nt: TGTGCCTGGAGCGCTTCTCGGGAGACCCAGTACTTC
d_call: NA
j_call: TRBJ2-5
v_call: TRBV30
cdr3_length: 12
clone_size: NA

cdr3_aa: CAWIAHREQYF
cdr3_nt: TGTGCCTGGATTGCCCATAGGGAGCAGTACTTC
d_call: NA
j_call: TRBJ2-7
v_call: TRBV30
cdr3_length: 11
clone_size: many

cdr3_aa: CASSLLAGVRDHTQYF
cdr3_nt: TGTGCCAGCAGTCTACTAGCGGGAGTGAGGGACCATACGCAGTATTTT
d_call: TRBD2
j_call: TRBJ2-3
v_call: TRBV28
cdr3_length: 16
clone_size: many

cdr3_aa: CASSLNGQGNNEKLFF
cdr3_nt: TGTGCCAGCAGCTTAAATGGGCAGGGGAATAATGAAAAACTGTTTTTT
d_call: NA
j_call: TRBJ1-4
v_call: TRBV7-2
cdr3_length: 16
clone_size: many

cdr3_aa: CASSWRRDEQYF
cdr3_nt: TGTGCCAGCAGTTGGAGAAGGGACGAGCAGTACTTC
d_call: NA
j_call: TRBJ2-7
v_call: TRBV28
cdr3_length: 12
clone_size: NA

cdr3_aa: CASGFIPTSGSSDTQYF
cdr3_nt: TGTGCTAGTGGTTTTATTCCGACTAGCGGGTCCTCAGATACGCAGTATTTT
d_call: TRBD2
j_call: TRBJ2-3
v_call: TRBV12-5
cdr3_length: 17
clone_size: many

cdr3_aa: CSASRNRPHIGTQYF
cdr3_nt: TGCAGTGCTAGCAGGAACAGACCCCACATAGGGACGCAGTATTTT
d_call: NA
j_call: TRBJ2-3
v_call: TRBV20-1
cdr3_length: 15
clone_size: NA

cdr3_aa: CASSDTGVRGSYNEQFF
cdr3_nt: TGTGCCAGCAGTGACACAGGGGTAAGGGGCTCCTACAATGAGCAGTTCTTC
d_call: TRBD1
j_call: TRBJ2-1
v_call: TRBV6-4
cdr3_length: 17
clone_size: NA

cdr3_aa: CATGAFRGGETDTQYF
cdr3_nt: TGTGCCACTGGGGCCTTTAGGGGAGGAGAGACAGATACGCAGTATTTT
d_call: NA
j_call: TRBJ2-3
v_call: TRBV24-1
cdr3_length: 16
clone_size: few

cdr3_aa: CASSPGLAGIVDTQYF
cdr3_nt: TGTGCCAGCAGCCCAGGACTAGCGGGAATAGTAGATACGCAGTATTTT
d_call: TRBD2
j_call: TRBJ2-3
v_call: TRBV11-2
cdr3_length: 16
clone_size: few

cdr3_aa: CASSTESYEQYF
cdr3_nt: TGTGCCAGTAGTACAGAGTCCTACGAGCAGTACTTC
d_call: NA
j_call: TRBJ2-7
v_call: TRBV19
cdr3_length: 12
clone_size: NA

cdr3_aa: CSASQGSGDTQYF
cdr3_nt: TGCAGTGCTAGTCAGGGCTCGGGGGATACGCAGTATTTT
d_call: NA
j_call: TRBJ2-3
v_call: TRBV20-1
cdr3_length: 13
clone_size: NA

cdr3_aa: CASTRELQTLTRELFF
cdr3_nt: TGTGCCAGCACCCGGGAGCTCCAGACCCTAACCAGGGAGCTGTTTTTT
d_call: NA
j_call: TRBJ2-2
v_call: TRBV9
cdr3_length: 16
clone_size: NA

cdr3_aa: CASSIVGRRGLSSDGYTF
cdr3_nt: TGTGCCAGTAGTATAGTGGGTCGGCGGGGTTTATCTTCGGATGGCTACACCTTC
d_call: NA
j_call: TRBJ1-2
v_call: TRBV19
cdr3_length: 18
clone_size: few

cdr3_aa: CASSLRRDPFYEQYF
cdr3_nt: TGTGCCAGCAGTTTACGCAGAGACCCTTTCTACGAGCAGTACTTC
d_call: NA
j_call: TRBJ2-7
v_call: TRBV28
cdr3_length: 15
clone_size: few

cdr3_aa: CASSLSPTPSYEQYF
cdr3_nt: TGCGCCAGCAGCCTCTCGCCGACTCCATCCTACGAGCAGTACTTC
d_call: NA
j_call: TRBJ2-7
v_call: TRBV5-1
cdr3_length: 15
clone_size: many

cdr3_aa: CASSVVRAATTDTQYF
cdr3_nt: TGTGCCAGCAGCGTAGTCAGGGCGGCAACCACAGATACGCAGTATTTT
d_call: NA
j_call: TRBJ2-3
v_call: TRBV9
cdr3_length: 16
clone_size: NA

cdr3_aa: CSVVAGFTYEQYF
cdr3_nt: TGCAGCGTTGTGGCAGGGTTCACCTACGAGCAGTACTTC
d_call: NA
j_call: TRBJ2-7
v_call: TRBV29-1
cdr3_length: 13
clone_size: NA

cdr3_aa: CASSFPGQGWTEAFF
cdr3_nt: TGTGCCAGCAGTTTTCCGGGACAGGGGTGGACTGAAGCTTTCTTT
d_call: TRBD1
j_call: TRBJ1-1
v_call: TRBV12-3/TRBV12-4
cdr3_length: 15
clone_size: many

cdr3_aa: CASSLTSGRREQYF
cdr3_nt: TGTGCCAGCAGCTTAACTAGCGGGAGACGCGAGCAGTACTTC
d_call: TRBD2
j_call: TRBJ2-7
v_call: TRBV5-5
cdr3_length: 14
clone_size: once

cdr3_aa: CASSLKSFSSTDTQYF
cdr3_nt: TGTGCCAGCAGCTTGAAGTCGTTTTCTAGCACAGATACGCAGTATTTT
d_call: NA
j_call: TRBJ2-3
v_call: TRBV7-2
cdr3_length: 16
clone_size: NA

cdr3_aa: CASSLRSGRGAGANVLTF
cdr3_nt: TGTGCCAGCAGCTTAAGGTCGGGAAGAGGAGCTGGGGCCAACGTCCTGACTTTC
d_call: NA
j_call: TRBJ2-6
v_call: TRBV7-3
cdr3_length: 18
clone_size: many